Below are 4 T cell receptor beta chains sequenced from a single sample in a study of T cell clonality in common variable immunodeficiency (dated by TCRdb to about 2015). The study at large found these results: CVID TCRbeta sequences reportedly showed fewer deletions and N-nucleotide insertions and lacked highly modified clones with 13 or more V deletions.

Their cognate antigens are unknown. The library was made by the immunoSEQ multiplex PCR assay. Drawn from immuneACCESS, this table holds only the in-frame rearrangements with V and J called that TCRdb kept. Clones are partly lost; checked studies trace under half to an unresolved V gene and leave the rest unexplained. The table shows 25,000 to 35,000 clones here, with no singletons. 5% to 7% of the sample is in the top ten clones. Sequenced input: peripheral blood mononuclear cells. The receptors were sampled from a human donor with common variable immunodeficiency.

A remark on this clone: Read sequence stops 3 residues before the CDR3 end, and the germline J gene provides the missing end. The chain uses TRBV30 and TRBJ2-7; the match to TRBD1 covers 9 bases. The CDR3 is made up of 15 amino acids. Germline V lookup: CDR1 GTSNPN, CDR2 SVGIG (reference sequence). V lost 1 base, J lost 4 bases, and 8 bases stayed unmatched. CDR3 sequence: CAWSEDRGTEYEQYF. CDR3 DNA (partial): TGTGCCTGGAGTGAGGACAGGGGAACAGAGTACGAG. Full variable domain (rest looked up from reference TRBV30 and TRBJ2-7): SQTIHQWPATLVQPVGSPLSLECTVEGTSNPNLYWYRQAAGRGLQLLFYSVGIGQISSEVPQNLSASRPQDRQFILSSKKLLLSDSGFYLCAWSEDRGTEYEQYFGPGTRLTVT.

This clone has only a few counts. Sequencing ends 3 residues short of the CDR3 end; the germline J gene provides the rest. The rearrangement uses TRBV30 and TRBJ1-4, with a weak D call TRBD1 (6 bases). Per the germline V gene, CDR1 is GTSNPN and CDR2 is SVGIG (reference sequence). The CDR3 totals 14 residues. Trimming took 2 bases from V and 0 from J, leaving 7 bases between them. The CDR3 bases that were read are TGTGCCTGGAGTTCAGGGGCAACTAATGAAAAA. Its translation is CAWSSGATNEK. The whole CDR3 protein reads CAWSSGATNEKLFF.

This clone was recorded many times. The CDR3 goes on 3 residues after the read ends, and that part is filled in from the germline J gene. The V gene is TRBV7-9, the J gene TRBJ1-2, with a weak D call TRBD1 (5 bases). The CDR3 totals 15 residues. CDR1 and CDR2 from the germline V gene are SEHNR and FQNEAQ (reference sequence). Trimming shortened V by 5 bases and J by 7 bases, and 20 bases separated the two germline ends. CDR3 in amino acids: CASSPPGHGESGYTF. The CDR3 bases that were read are TGTGCCAGCAGCCCCCCCGGACATGGAGAGTCTGGC.

This clone was recorded a few times. The read finishes 3 residues shy of the CDR3 end, and the germline J gene is used to complete it. The V gene is TRBV5-1, the J gene TRBJ2-1; 8 bases are a match to TRBD1. Losses at the gene ends were 4 bases for V and 3 bases for J; bases not matched to a gene: 3. This CDR3 contains 14 residues. Germline lookup yields CDR1 SGHRS and CDR2 YFSETQ. Here the CDR3 reads CASSVGQGYNEQFF. Incomplete CDR3 DNA: TGCGCCAGCAGCGTAGGACAGGGCTACAATGAG.